This TCR beta chain was obtained from a study of blood T cell repertoires in COVID-19. Residents of 24 US areas, aged about 18 to 89 years, made up the participants. There are a few counts of this clone. Sequencing used immunoSEQ multiplex PCR; TCRdb keeps in-frame clones, though not all of them. This sample has 390,000 or so clones, with roughly four fifths found just once. V shed 4 bases and J shed 0 bases, with 11 bases lying between them. Germline V gives CDR1 SGDLS, CDR2 YYNGEE. The CDR3 has 15 amino acids. What was sequenced was PBMCs or T cells enriched from blood (not recorded which). V and J are TRBV9 and TRBJ1-3; D not resolved. The source is a woman in her fifties or sixties who had recovered from COVID-19. The CDR3 DNA follows: TGTGCCAGCAGCCCCACGCCAGGCTCTGGAAACACCATATATTTT. It codes for CASSPTPGSGNTIYF.